This T cell receptor (beta chain) came from a study of cytomegalovirus exposure and HLA in healthy donors. Germline lookup yields CDR1 MNHEY and CDR2 SMNVEV (reference sequence). This CDR3 is 13 amino acids long. Deletions cut 11 bases from V and 4 bases from J, with 17 bases between. It was with 60 Vbeta and 13 Jbeta primers that the PCR ran. Sequencing was performed with immunoSEQ multiplex PCR; in TCRdb, only in-frame clones are kept and a portion is missing. The repertoire holds under 130,000 clones, 65% to 90% seen once, with approximately 6.9% in the top ten. What was sequenced was PBMCs. V gene TRBV27 combines with J gene TRBJ1-2; a weak D match, TRBD1 (6 bases). The TCR originated in a man aged 30 to 39 in good health and CMV-seropositive. Here the CDR3 reads CAWGGPRGYGYTF. CDR3 coding DNA: TGTGCCTGGGGGGGGCCGCGGGGCTATGGCTACACCTTC.